This record concerns one T cell receptor (beta chain) sequence. This sample was included in a study of CD8 T cells in Susac syndrome. Reverse transcription used about 0.45 to 1 ug RNA and random hexamers. TCRdb reprocessed the immunoSEQ multiplex PCR reads with MiXCR, giving one entry per CDR3 protein. The table shows 140,000 to 150,000 distinct CDR3 sequences, with more than 90% occurring only once. The specimen was CD4+ T cells from PBMCs. The source of this sequence is a human donor with Susac syndrome.

The CDR3 DNA sequence: TGTGCCAGCAGTTTCGGCCCAAACGTGGAGCAGTACTTC. Amino acid sequence: CASSFGPNVEQYF. The chain uses TRBV27 and TRBJ2-7; D remains unclear. The CDR3 is 13 residues long. Trimming shortened V by 3 bases and J by 7 bases, and 13 bases separated the two germline ends. Germline V lookup: CDR1 MNHEY, CDR2 SMNVEV (reference sequence).